This T cell receptor beta chain was identified in a study of blood T cell repertoires in COVID-19. TCRdb keeps only in-frame clones here, not all; method: immunoSEQ multiplex PCR. The data hold roughly 230,000 clones, with around 82% observed a single time. Recovered participants had two consecutive negative NP/OP PCR tests, healthcare professional clearance, or symptom resolution. V was cut by 3 bases and J by 3 bases, with 18 bases left in between. The CDR3 loop spans 16 amino acids. Germline CDR1 and CDR2: SGDLS and YYNGEE. This chain links TRBV9 with TRBJ2-5, with D possibly being TRBD2 (7 bases). This clonotype was sampled from a man aged 50 to 60 who had recovered from COVID-19. Sequences were obtained from PBMCs or T cells enriched from blood (not recorded which). CDR3 protein: CASSGGGGSGEETQYF. Written as DNA, the CDR3 is TGTGCCAGCAGCGGTGGGGGCGGGAGCGGTGAAGAGACCCAGTACTTC.